This record concerns one T cell receptor (beta chain) sequence. Its antigen is currently unknown. The study isolated at least 6.5 million PBMCs from each sample. A second PCR of about 7 to 12 cycles used a sample-barcoded 5' primer and a J-beta primer mix. TCRdb analysed the 5' RACE reads with MiXCR anew, one entry per CDR3 protein. In the table there are 550,000 to 700,000 distinct CDR3 sequences, roughly a quarter of which are singletons. This CDR3 has 14 amino acids. Germline V lookup: CDR1 SGDLS, CDR2 YYNGEE. V gave up 4 bases and J gave up 4 bases, with 15 bases separating them. This specimen comes from a study of blood T cells in healthy people across ages. The overall study: About one barcoded beta molecule per two T cells came from capture by template switching. Study findings and constraints: Researchers judged that diversity estimates from one million T cells fell short of true values. Per million T cells, the diversity of TCR beta decreased roughly linearly as age advanced.

This chain links TRBV9 with TRBJ2-7; D might be TRBD1 (6 bases). The sequence derives from an older woman in good health. Sequenced material: blood. The CDR3 region has the DNA TGTGCCAGCAGCCCCGGACAGAAGGGTTACGAGCAGTACTTC. This gives the protein CASSPGQKGYEQYF.